This T cell receptor beta chain is from a study of shared clonotypes between healthy human individuals. Clones were sequenced by immunoSEQ multiplex PCR, and TCRdb holds only the in-frame ones, with some missing. The repertoire holds about 2.2 million clones, with over 85% as singletons. Whole-study findings and limits: Sequencing depth was predicted to influence how clonotypes are shared among donors.

The naive CD8 subset, CD45RO-negative cells positively selected for CCR7, excluded terminally differentiated effector memory CD45RA+ cells. Participating donors were healthy, HIV-negative adults free of recent acute infections or vaccinations. This CDR3 is 18 amino acids long. Germline CDR1 and CDR2: MNHGY and SVAAGI. The V end was cut by 2 bases, the J end by 0 bases, with 17 bases between. Notes on this clone: Antigen unknown.

The TCR sequence derives from a man younger than 30 in good health. Some clones in this sample may be carry-over from other donors' samples. V usage is TRBV6-9 and J usage is TRBJ2-4, with no clear D. The sequenced sample was naive CD8+ T cells from PBMCs. The CDR3 loop reads CASSYNSRADLAKNIQYF. As DNA, the CDR3 is TGTGCCAGCAGTTATAATAGTCGGGCAGATCTAGCCAAAAACATTCAGTACTTC.